The rows below give T cell receptor beta chains drawn from one sample of a study of blood T cell repertoires in COVID-19. Clones were sequenced by immunoSEQ multiplex PCR, and TCRdb holds only the in-frame ones, with some missing. Of 200,000 to 250,000 clones listed, 85% to 90% are singletons. The sample comprised PBMCs or T cells enriched from blood (not recorded which). The receptor source for this set is a woman between 50 and 59 years old in a cohort exposed to, infected with or recovered from COVID-19 (not recorded which). The CDR3 runs from the conserved cysteine through the conserved F or W. D genes are given only for firm matches. A clone size is listed for some rows: how often the clone was seen (once, few, many), or a class if it is expanded.

clone_size: NA; j_call: TRBJ2-3; d_call: TRBD2; v_call: TRBV6-6; cdr3_nt: TGTGCCAGCAAGGGAGCGGGGGGCCGGCGCACAGATACGCAGTATTTT; cdr3_aa: CASKGAGGRRTDTQYF
clone_size: NA; j_call: TRBJ2-5; d_call: TRBD1; v_call: TRBV5-1; cdr3_nt: TGCGCCAGCAGCTCGGGACAGGTCCAAGAGACCCAGTACTTC; cdr3_aa: CASSSGQVQETQYF
clone_size: once; j_call: TRBJ2-3; d_call: TRBD2; v_call: TRBV9; cdr3_nt: TGTGCCAGCAGCCCCCGTTTTAGCGGGGGGGCAGATACGCAGTATTTT; cdr3_aa: CASSPRFSGGADTQYF
clone_size: NA; j_call: TRBJ2-3; d_call: NA; v_call: TRBV5-1; cdr3_nt: TGCGCCAGCAGCCCCGCTAGCGGCACAGATACGCAGTATTTT; cdr3_aa: CASSPASGTDTQYF
clone_size: NA; j_call: TRBJ1-6; d_call: NA; v_call: TRBV7-2; cdr3_nt: TGTGCCAGCAGCTTAATGAGGGTACAGTCCTATAATTCACCCCTCCACTTT; cdr3_aa: CASSLMRVQSYNSPLHF
clone_size: NA; j_call: TRBJ1-1; d_call: NA; v_call: TRBV19; cdr3_nt: TGTGCCAGTAGTTTGTTAAGCCTCGGGGTGAACACTGAAGCTTTCTTT; cdr3_aa: CASSLLSLGVNTEAFF
clone_size: NA; j_call: TRBJ1-2; d_call: NA; v_call: TRBV4-2; cdr3_nt: TGTGCCAGCAGCCCCGAGGCGGGGGGGAAGGTTGGCTACACCTTC; cdr3_aa: CASSPEAGGKVGYTF
clone_size: NA; j_call: TRBJ1-5; d_call: NA; v_call: TRBV28; cdr3_nt: TGTGCCAGCAGGACTGACAGACTAGGGCGGAGCAATCAGCCCCAGCATTTT; cdr3_aa: CASRTDRLGRSNQPQHF
clone_size: NA; j_call: TRBJ2-5; d_call: NA; v_call: TRBV7-9; cdr3_nt: TGTGCCAGCAGCTTAGTGGGGGGGCGAGAGACCCAGTACTTC; cdr3_aa: CASSLVGGRETQYF
clone_size: NA; j_call: TRBJ1-2; d_call: TRBD1; v_call: TRBV5-4; cdr3_nt: TGTGCCAGCAGCTTGGCCGGACAGGGACACGGCTACACCTTC; cdr3_aa: CASSLAGQGHGYTF
clone_size: NA; j_call: TRBJ2-1; d_call: NA; v_call: TRBV6-2/TRBV6-3; cdr3_nt: TGTGCCAGCAGTTACGGACTCCTCAGCTCCTACAATGAGCAGTTCTTC; cdr3_aa: CASSYGLLSSYNEQFF
clone_size: NA; j_call: TRBJ1-4; d_call: TRBD1; v_call: TRBV9; cdr3_nt: TGTGCCAGCAGCGGAGGGGGCTGGAATGAAAAACTGTTTTTT; cdr3_aa: CASSGGGWNEKLFF
clone_size: once; j_call: TRBJ1-4; d_call: TRBD1; v_call: TRBV25-1; cdr3_nt: TGTGCCAGCAGTGAATCGACCGGGACAGGGAATGAAAAACTGTTTTTT; cdr3_aa: CASSESTGTGNEKLFF
clone_size: NA; j_call: TRBJ2-7; d_call: NA; v_call: TRBV7-2; cdr3_nt: TGTGCCAGCAGCTTAGTTGGGGACTCGCCCTACGAGCAGTACTTC; cdr3_aa: CASSLVGDSPYEQYF
clone_size: NA; j_call: TRBJ1-2; d_call: NA; v_call: TRBV30; cdr3_nt: TGTGCCTGGACCCCCGGGGGGGGATTCGGGAGATATGGCTACACCTTC; cdr3_aa: CAWTPGGGFGRYGYTF
clone_size: NA; j_call: TRBJ2-7; d_call: TRBD2; v_call: TRBV6-5; cdr3_nt: TGTGCCAGCACTTCAGCGGGGGCGGCCTACGAGCAGTACTTC; cdr3_aa: CASTSAGAAYEQYF
clone_size: NA; j_call: TRBJ1-1; d_call: TRBD1; v_call: TRBV10-3; cdr3_nt: TGTGCCATCAGGGGGACAGGGGGAGAAACTGAAGCTTTCTTT; cdr3_aa: CAIRGTGGETEAFF
clone_size: NA; j_call: TRBJ2-6; d_call: NA; v_call: TRBV7-7; cdr3_nt: TGTGCTAGCAGCCCCACCGGGGGAGGGGCCAACGTCCTGACTTTC; cdr3_aa: CASSPTGGGANVLTF
clone_size: NA; j_call: TRBJ1-2; d_call: TRBD1; v_call: TRBV6-6; cdr3_nt: TGTGCCAGCAGTCCGATCGACCCCGGGACAGGGGGAGGCTACACCTTC; cdr3_aa: CASSPIDPGTGGGYTF
clone_size: once; j_call: TRBJ2-7; d_call: TRBD1; v_call: TRBV7-2; cdr3_nt: TGTGCCAGCAGTCGACAGGGGGCGAGCGAGCAGTACTTC; cdr3_aa: CASSRQGASEQYF
clone_size: NA; j_call: TRBJ1-4; d_call: TRBD1; v_call: TRBV6-5; cdr3_nt: TGTGCCAGCAGTTACCGGACAGGGGTAGGAGAAAAACTGTTTTTT; cdr3_aa: CASSYRTGVGEKLFF
clone_size: NA; j_call: TRBJ1-2; d_call: NA; v_call: TRBV19; cdr3_nt: TGTGCCAGTAGTATAGGCGTAAATTCAGGGTTGAGGGGCTACACCTTC; cdr3_aa: CASSIGVNSGLRGYTF
clone_size: once; j_call: TRBJ1-6; d_call: NA; v_call: TRBV4-2; cdr3_nt: TGTGCCAGCAGCCAAGAATCTCGAGCGGGGATTTCACCCCTCCACTTT; cdr3_aa: CASSQESRAGISPLHF